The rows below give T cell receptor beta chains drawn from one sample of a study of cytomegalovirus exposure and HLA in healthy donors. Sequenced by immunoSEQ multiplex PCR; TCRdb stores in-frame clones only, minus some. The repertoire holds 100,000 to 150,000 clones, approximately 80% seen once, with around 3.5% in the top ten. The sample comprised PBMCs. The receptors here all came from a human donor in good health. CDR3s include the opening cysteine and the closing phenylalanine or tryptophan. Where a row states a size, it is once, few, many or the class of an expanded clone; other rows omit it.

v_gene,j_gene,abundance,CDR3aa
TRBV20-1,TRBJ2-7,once,CSARGGYEQYF
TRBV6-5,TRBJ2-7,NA,CASSYGASYYEQYF
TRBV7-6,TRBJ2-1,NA,CASSLRQGTDEQFF
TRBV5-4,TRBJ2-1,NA,CASGRQGSSEQFF
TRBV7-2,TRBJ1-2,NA,CASSLGREGSYTF
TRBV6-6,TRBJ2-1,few,CASSYPGGEQFF
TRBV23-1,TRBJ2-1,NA,CASGYGTGSYNEQFF
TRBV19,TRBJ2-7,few,CASSIATGAPSYEQYF
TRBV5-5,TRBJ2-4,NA,CASSLVVGLAIAKNIQYF
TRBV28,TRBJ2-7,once,CASSPGVLSSYEQYF
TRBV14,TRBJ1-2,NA,CASSEDIGQSDGYTF
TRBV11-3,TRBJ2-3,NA,CASSLDEGGTTDTQYF
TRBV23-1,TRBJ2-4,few,CASSQVKLAKNIQYF
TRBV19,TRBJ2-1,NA,CASSPTGTVSYNEQFF
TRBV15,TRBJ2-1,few,CATSRERGRSSQFF
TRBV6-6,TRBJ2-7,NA,CASSPTIYEQYF
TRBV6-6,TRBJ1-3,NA,CASRPGGSAGNTIYF
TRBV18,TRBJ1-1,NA,CASSAGLNTEAFF
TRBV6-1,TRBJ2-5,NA,CASSLTAGKETQYF
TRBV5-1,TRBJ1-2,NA,CASSLEGRGLYGYTF
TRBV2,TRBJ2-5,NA,CASSPAETQYF
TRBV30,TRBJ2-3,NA,CAWRLSGGPTDTQYF
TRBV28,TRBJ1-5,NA,CASSIPGWAGVQHF
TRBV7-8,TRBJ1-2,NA,CASSGGGYSTIGYTF
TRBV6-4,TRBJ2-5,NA,CASSKHPGGETQYF
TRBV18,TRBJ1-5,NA,CASSPSGPRAQHF
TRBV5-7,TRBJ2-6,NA,CASSYKGVGANVLTF